This T cell receptor (beta chain) was recovered during a study of blood T cell repertoires in COVID-19 (dated by TCRdb to 2018 to 2021). With respect to the entire study: Samples from collaborators originated in the United States, Italy and Spain and spanned both the acute and convalescent phases of COVID-19. The prospective study material was composed of cDNA or gDNA derived from T cells, B-cell-depleted T cells, or PBMCs. Deeply sampled blood TCRbeta repertoires from subjects exposed to, actively infected with, or recovered from COVID-19 were included in the dataset. The repertoires were released in a freely available public database meant as a resource for research on the immune response to SARS-CoV-2. The samples were drawn from two sources: the first 160 participants of the ongoing ImmuneRACE study, and 950 to 1,500 subjects contributed by 6 global collaborators. Sample metadata almost always included a de-identified subject ID, COVID-19 status, age in years and sex. Where available, HLA class I and class II types were taken from metadata supplied by the sample provider and were not determined by assay-based typing.

The investigation overall reported the following: Clinical and demographic metadata were provided uncurated, with the amount varying by source and participant.

The germline V gene encodes CDR1 MDHEN and CDR2 SYDVKM. The junction shows trimming of 6 bases on V and 1 base on J, plus 13 bases between the germline ends. Including the terminal cysteine and phenylalanine, the CDR3 comprises 16 residues. The CDR3 DNA has 48 bases and is translated from base 1. The immunoSEQ Assay, a bias-controlled multiplex PCR, was used to amplify TCRbeta CDR3 regions from genomic DNA. For the original study's pipeline: The number of nucleated cells in each sample was estimated from the amplification of reference gene primers within the assay. To quantify the absolute abundance of each unique TCRbeta CDR3 rearrangement, sequence reads were collapsed and filtered. For each sample, productive Simpson clonality was calculated as the square root of Simpson's diversity index over productive rearrangements. TCRdb mirrors the immuneACCESS table, restricted to in-frame sequences. Some clones are absent from its copies; in checked studies, under half trace to an unresolved V gene, and the reason for the others is unknown. For V, J and clone size, that table is used; D and trimming come from the DNA. The sample table contains more than 250,000 clones; only one count was recorded for about 90% of them. The ten largest make up 2% to 2.5% of the sample.

Of note for this clone: The target of this receptor is not known. No much larger clone exists at a distance of one base, and base qualities are not known.

Samples from volunteer blood donors who had recovered from COVID-19 were contributed by a second Seattle source. The collaborating institutions used their own protocols to collect whole blood in K2EDTA tubes. Collaborator samples were shipped for TCRbeta analysis as frozen whole blood, isolated PBMCs, or DNA extracted from either sample type. The TCR was taken from a woman aged 30 to 39 who had recovered from COVID-19. Sequenced material: peripheral blood. The chain is made from TRBV28 and TRBJ2-6, with an unclear D gene assignment. The CDR3 loop reads CASSRGEASGANVLTF. At the DNA level, the sequence is TGTGCCAGCAGCCGAGGAGAGGCATCTGGGGCCAACGTCCTGACTTTC. The CDR3 plus the reference TRBV28 and TRBJ2-6 genes for the other parts give the full variable domain: DVKVTQSSRYLVKRTGEKVFLECVQDMDHENMFWYRQDPGLGLRLIYFSYDVKMKEKGDIPEGYSVSREKKERFSLILESASTNQTSMYLCASSRGEASGANVLTFGAGSRLTVL.